These 25 T cell receptor beta chains originate from one sample sequenced in a study of T cells in Graves' hyperthyroidism and ophthalmopathy. RNA transcripts yielded amplified TCR beta CDR3 regions. Carried out on the TCR CDR3, a first-round RT-PCR used the HTBI primer set. Each CDR3 protein gets one entry after TCRdb re-called the multiplex PCR reads with MiXCR. The table has approximately 420,000 distinct CDR3 sequences, 15% seen once. Input material: blood. Every receptor here comes from a woman in her 30s with Graves' hyperthyroidism.

In the case of this clonotype: The junction departs from germline at one end; a sequencing error may be responsible. The DNA of the CDR3 is TGTGCCAGCACTAATATAACAGGGATCTCTGGAAACACCATATATTTT. Protein sequence: CASTNITGISGNTIYF. The V and J genes are TRBV5-1 and TRBJ1-3, with D possibly matching TRBD1 (6 bases). The CDR3 consists of 16 residues. Per germline, CDR1 SGHRS and CDR2 YFSETQ.

This clonotype occurred a few times. The chain links TRBV5-1 to TRBJ2-1, with D maybe TRBD2 (6 bases). CDR1 SGHRS and CDR2 YFSETQ come from the germline V gene. This CDR3 has 15 amino acids. Trimming pared 2 bases from V and 3 bases from J, leaving 12 bases between. Here the CDR3 DNA reads TGCGCCAGCAGCTTTTCGGGGGTGGGCTACAATGAGCAGTTCTTC. This translates into CASSFSGVGYNEQFF.

This clonotype was found once. The V call is TRBV15, the J call TRBJ2-5; D call uncertain. V lost 9 bases, J lost 2 bases, and 13 bases lay in between. This CDR3 contains 13 residues. CDR1 and CDR2 from the germline V gene are LNHNV and YYDKDF (reference sequence). The CDR3 reads CATAGPLQETQYF. The CDR3 coding sequence is TGTGCCACAGCTGGCCCACTACAAGAGACCCAGTACTTC.

Many counts were recorded for this clonotype. The V and J genes are TRBV5-1 and TRBJ1-4, with D maybe TRBD1 (5 bases). The germline gives CDR1 SGHRS, CDR2 YFSETQ. This CDR3 contains 14 residues. Trimming stripped 1 base from V and 8 bases from J, with 12 bases between. Written as DNA, the CDR3 is TGCGCCAGCAGCTTGAGTAGGGGAAGCGAAAAACTGTTTTTT. The encoded protein is CASSLSRGSEKLFF.

This clonotype was seen a handful of times. This chain links TRBV11-2 with TRBJ2-7; 7 bases line up with TRBD2. Germline V gives CDR1 SGHAT, CDR2 FQNNGV. V was clipped by 5 bases and J by 0 bases; unmatched bases: 13. This CDR3 spans 17 amino acids. CDR3 loop: CASSPAGSGTFSYEQYF. The CDR3 DNA is TGTGCCAGCAGCCCGGCCGGGAGCGGGACTTTCTCCTACGAGCAGTACTTC.

Ten or more counts support this clonotype. This chain joins TRBV18 and TRBJ1-1; D not certain. Germline-derived CDR1 and CDR2 are KGHSH and LQKENI. CDR3 length equals 13 residues. V was clipped by 2 bases and J by 1 base, with 5 bases between them. The CDR3 region has the DNA TGTGCCAGCTCACCATCACAGAACACTGAAGCTTTCTTT. Amino acid sequence: CASSPSQNTEAFF.

The chain recombines TRBV7-3 with TRBJ2-2; D possibly matches TRBD1 or TRBD2 (6 bases each). Germline values: CDR1 SGHTA, CDR2 FQGTGA. V lost 5 bases and J lost 6, with 19 bases in between. This CDR3 region has 16 residues. CDR3 DNA sequence: TGTGCCAGCAGCGGGGGGACCGGGGGCCAACCCGGGGAGCTGTTTTTT. It codes for CASSGGTGGQPGELFF.

This clonotype showed up just a few times. V usage is TRBV3-1 and J usage is TRBJ1-2; D is undetermined. Germline V gene data show CDR1 as LGHDT and CDR2 as YNNKEL (reference sequence). Trimming left V 0 bases short and J 5 bases short, with 16 bases between. The CDR3 contains 16 residues. This CDR3 is CASSQDNRHPVYGYTF. The CDR3 DNA is TGTGCCAGCAGCCAAGATAATCGGCACCCCGTGTATGGCTACACCTTC.

Comment on this clonotype: This may be a read error, as it is one base from a much larger clone. The V gene is TRBV6-2 or TRBV6-3, the J gene TRBJ2-1, with 8 nucleotides matching TRBD1. The CDR3 loop spans 14 amino acids. CDR1 is MNHEY, CDR2 SVGEGT, per germline. Trimming at V came to 5 bases and at J to 12 bases, leaving 12 bases not matched to a gene. The CDR3 region is CASSGTGRGAAQFF. The CDR3 nucleotides are TGTGCCAGCAGTGGGACAGGTCGTGGGGCTGCGCAGTTCTTC.

This clonotype was counted ten times or more. The gene calls are TRBV18 and TRBJ1-1; D unclear. Between the trimmed V and J ends, which lost 3 bases and 3 bases, there was a span of 8 bases. This CDR3 has 13 amino acids. CDR1 and CDR2 (germline): KGHSH, LQKENI. CDR3 amino acids: CASSPRGDTEAFF. For the CDR3, the DNA is TGTGCCAGCTCACCGCGGGGAGACACTGAAGCTTTCTTT.

This clonotype has more than one count but fewer than ten. The J gene is TRBJ2-7, the V gene TRBV5-1; TRBD1 is a possible D gene (6 bases). V shed 5 bases and J shed 2 bases, with 11 bases lying between them. Germline values: CDR1 SGHRS, CDR2 YFSETQ. CDR3 length equals 13 residues. The CDR3 coding sequence is TGCGCCAGCAGAAAAGGGGGAACCTACGAGCAGTACTTC. Amino acids: CASRKGGTYEQYF. Using reference TRBV5-1 and TRBJ2-7 for the parts outside the CDR3, the full variable domain is KAGVTQTPRYLIKTRGQQVTLSCSPISGHRSVSWYQQTPGQGLQFLFEYFSETQRNKGNFPGRFSGRQFSNSRSEMNVSTLELGDSALYLCASRKGGTYEQYFGPGTRLTVT.

Many counts were recorded for this clonotype. This chain joins TRBV2 and TRBJ2-3, with 7 bases fitting TRBD2. Per the germline V gene, CDR1 is SNHLY and CDR2 is FYNNEI. The CDR3 covers 13 residues. V lost 8 bases to trimming and J lost 6 bases; unmatched junction nucleotides: 8. The CDR3 DNA reads as TGTGCCAGCCTCGCGCGGGGGAGGGATACGCAGTATTTT. Its protein is CASLARGRDTQYF.

This clonotype was seen repeatedly, ten times or more. The chain joins TRBV6-4 to TRBJ1-2, with 7 bases that match TRBD1. Germline values: CDR1 MRHNA, CDR2 SNTAGT. The junction had 13 bases not matched to a gene; V was cut back by 6 bases and J by 3 bases. This CDR3 comprises 16 residues. CDR3 coding DNA: TGTGCCAGCAGCCCCTTTCCCAGGGGGACTGACTATGGCTACACCTTC. Translating it yields CASSPFPRGTDYGYTF.

This sequence joins TRBV9 and TRBJ2-2, with 7 bases that match TRBD1. Germline CDR1 reads SGDLS; CDR2 reads YYNGEE. The CDR3 is 17 residues long. J lost 5 bases, V lost 4 bases, and 14 bases had no gene match. For the CDR3, the DNA is TGTGCCAGCAGCCCCGGGACAGCTCAACGTCCGACCGGGGAGCTGTTTTTT. Amino acid sequence: CASSPGTAQRPTGELFF. The variable domain in full, with the rest retrieved from reference TRBV9 and TRBJ2-2, is DSGVTQTPKHLITATGQRVTLRCSPRSGDLSVYWYQQSLDQGLQFLIQYYNGEERAKGNILERFSAQQFPDLHSELNLSSLELGDSALYFCASSPGTAQRPTGELFFGEGSRLTVL.

The chain employs TRBV10-1 and TRBJ2-1; tentatively, D is TRBD2 (6 bases). Trimming cost V 5 bases and J 2 bases, with 10 bases left between them. The CDR3 runs to 14 residues. Germline V gives CDR1 WNHNN, CDR2 SYGVQD (reference sequence). The CDR3 DNA is TGCGCCAGCAGTTTTAGCGGACCCTACAATGAGCAGTTCTTC. Protein: CASSFSGPYNEQFF.

This clonotype was counted a few times. The chain is built from TRBV29-1 and TRBJ1-5, with D hard to call. V lost 3 bases and J lost 6, with 12 bases in between. Germline-derived CDR1 and CDR2 are SQVTM and ANQGSEA. This CDR3 has 13 residues. CDR3 residues: CSVEVGLGQPQHF. DNA of the CDR3: TGCAGCGTTGAGGTGGGGTTGGGTCAGCCCCAGCATTTT.

The V and J genes are TRBV3-1 and TRBJ2-5; TRBD2 matches 12 bases. The CDR3 is 18 amino acids. V trimming: 0 bases; J trimming: 0 bases; junction bases outside the gene matches: 5. Germline-derived CDR1 and CDR2 are LGHDT and YNNKEL (reference sequence). CDR3 in DNA: TGTGCCAGCAGCCAAGATCCCGGGACTAGCGGGTACCAAGAGACCCAGTACTTC. As protein: CASSQDPGTSGYQETQYF.

This clonotype came up a few times. The genes are TRBV10-2 and TRBJ2-5; 8 nucleotides match TRBD1. Germline V gives CDR1 WSHSY, CDR2 SAAADI. Trimming at V came to 3 bases and at J to 5 bases, leaving 8 bases not matched to a gene. This CDR3 has 15 amino acids. The CDR3 loop is CASSELDRAEETQYF. The CDR3 nucleotides are TGCGCCAGCAGTGAATTGGACAGGGCGGAGGAGACCCAGTACTTC.

The sample holds many counts of this clonotype. CDR3 sequence reads: CSVPLIADTGELFF. DNA for the CDR3: TGCAGCGTTCCCCTTATAGCTGACACCGGGGAGCTGTTTTTT. This chain connects TRBV29-1 to TRBJ2-2; D remains ambiguous. CDR1 is SQVTM and CDR2 is ANQGSEA in the germline V gene. V was shortened by 5 bases and J by 3 bases, with 13 bases between the two germline ends. The CDR3 covers 14 residues.

V usage is TRBV19 and J usage is TRBJ1-3; possibly TRBD1 for D (6 bases). V was cut by 9 bases and J by 3 bases, with 27 bases left in between. Germline CDR1 LNHDA, CDR2 SQIVND (reference sequence). This CDR3 has 18 residues. Here the CDR3 DNA reads TGTGCCAGCTCCTTACGACCCGCACAGGGATCCGATGGAAACACCATATATTTT. Encoded protein: CASSLRPAQGSDGNTIYF.

The chain is built from TRBV4-2 and TRBJ1-2; D is ambiguous. The V gene lost 0 bases and the J gene lost 10 bases, with 9 bases spanning the gap. The CDR3 is 12 amino acids. Germline V gene lookup returns CDR1 LGHNA and CDR2 YNFKEQ. CDR3 in amino acids: CASSQDHETYTF. CDR3 sequence (DNA): TGTGCCAGCAGCCAAGATCACGAGACCTACACCTTC.

Ten or more counts support this clonotype. The V and J genes are TRBV2 and TRBJ1-1; unclear D gene. V was trimmed by 3 bases and J by 0 bases, leaving 5 bases between them. Germline CDR1 reads SNHLY; CDR2 reads FYNNEI. The CDR3 extends over 13 amino acids. The CDR3 DNA sequence: TGTGCCAGCAGTGATCAGATGAACACTGAAGCTTTCTTT. It translates to CASSDQMNTEAFF.

This clonotype was seen a handful of times. The V gene is TRBV2, the J gene TRBJ1-4; D gene unclear. The CDR3 runs to 14 residues. Germline-derived CDR1 and CDR2 are SNHLY and FYNNEI. Trimming pared 1 base from V and 4 bases from J, leaving 7 bases between. Written as DNA, the CDR3 is TGTGCCAGCAGTGAAGGTTTGGGTAATGAAAAACTGTTTTTT. Amino acid sequence: CASSEGLGNEKLFF.

Comments on this clonotype: A much larger clone is a single base away; this may be a read error. The gene calls are TRBV3-1 and TRBJ2-7, with 7 bases fitting TRBD1. The V gene end was trimmed by 2 bases and the J gene end by 5 bases; junction bases not matched to a gene: 6. Germline V CDR1 and CDR2: LGHDT, YNNKEL (reference sequence). The CDR3 runs 14 residues. The CDR3 coding sequence is TGTGCCAGCAGCCAAAGTTGGACAGGCCACGAGCAGTACTTC. Encoded protein: CASSQSWTGHEQYF.

This clonotype appeared many times. The J gene is TRBJ2-1, the V gene TRBV27; D gene ambiguous. In germline, CDR1 is MNHEY, CDR2 SMNVEV (reference sequence). The CDR3 contains 13 residues. V shed 1 base and J shed 5 bases, with 6 bases lying between them. CDR3 DNA sequence: TGTGCCAGCAGTTTATACCGAAACAATGAGCAGTTCTTC. Protein product: CASSLYRNNEQFF.